These 27 T cell receptor beta chains share one sample of origin, sequenced in a study of shared clonotypes between healthy human individuals. Data came from immunoSEQ multiplex PCR; TCRdb stores just in-frame clones and leaves some out. The sample shows 550,000 to 800,000 clones, about 74% of them seen only once. Material: memory CD4+ T cells sorted from blood. The sample's subset: CD45RA-negative fraction. Receptor source: a woman aged 30 to 39 in good health.

V is TRBV18 and J is TRBJ1-2, with D hard to call. Trimming removed 3 bases from V and 6 bases from J, with 17 bases in between. Germline-derived CDR1 and CDR2 are KGHSH and LQKENI. The CDR3 totals 15 residues. Written as DNA, the CDR3 is TGTGCCAGCTCACCGGTACGAGGCCCGCTCGATGGCTACACCTTC. This sequence encodes CASSPVRGPLDGYTF. The full variable domain, its missing parts supplied by reference TRBV18 and TRBJ1-2, is NAGVMQNPRHLVRRRGQEARLRCSPMKGHSHVYWYRQLPEEGLKFMVYLQKENIIDESGMPKERFSAEFPKEGPSILRIQQVVRGDSAAYFCASSPVRGPLDGYTFGSGTRLTVV.

This chain connects TRBV14 to TRBJ2-3; 8 positions agree with TRBD1. Germline lookup yields CDR1 SGHDN and CDR2 FVKESK. Trimming cost V 5 bases and J 6 bases; bases outside gene matches: 16. The CDR3 has 17 residues. CDR3 sequence (DNA): TGTGCCAGCAGCACCCCGCTGGGCAGGGGGCCAGTGGATACGCAGTATTTT. Protein sequence: CASSTPLGRGPVDTQYF. The variable domain in full, completed from reference TRBV14 and TRBJ2-3, reads EAGVTQFPSHSVIEKGQTVTLRCDPISGHDNLYWYRRVMGKEIKFLLHFVKESKQDESGMPNNRFLAERTGGTYSTLKVQPAELEDSGVYFCASSTPLGRGPVDTQYFGPGTRLTVL.

This clone was counted only a few times. V gene TRBV9 combines with J gene TRBJ2-3; possibly TRBD1 for D (6 bases). The CDR3 length is 16 residues. Germline V gives CDR1 SGDLS, CDR2 YYNGEE. Trimming removed 0 bases at V and 2 bases at J, with 13 bases between. The CDR3 here is CASSVVGTFLTDTQYF. In DNA form, the CDR3 reads TGTGCCAGCAGCGTAGTTGGGACATTCCTCACAGATACGCAGTATTTT.

The chain employs TRBV20-1 and TRBJ1-1; no clear D. This CDR3 is 11 amino acids long. The germline V and J ends were trimmed by 5 bases and 0 bases, with 4 bases remaining between them. Germline V gene sequence: CDR1 DFQATT, CDR2 SNEGSKA (reference sequence). The CDR3 region has the DNA TGCAGTGCTCCAGTGAACACTGAAGCTTTCTTT. Translating gives CSAPVNTEAFF.

The chain recombines TRBV25-1 with TRBJ2-7; no definite D call. The V gene's germline CDR1 is MGHDK and CDR2 SYGVNS. With 7 bases removed from V and 4 bases from J, the gap between germline ends came to 17 bases. The CDR3 is made up of 14 amino acids. The CDR3 coding sequence is TGTGCCAGCAAAGGCACGGCAGACCCTTACGAGCAGTACTTC. Its protein product is CASKGTADPYEQYF.

V is TRBV19 and J is TRBJ1-4; a possible D gene is TRBD1 (6 bases). Germline V CDR1 and CDR2: LNHDA, SQIVND (reference sequence). CDR3 length equals 15 residues. V was trimmed by 4 bases and J by 4 bases, leaving 13 bases between them. The CDR3: CASSTSGAYNEKLFF. DNA of the CDR3: TGTGCCAGTAGTACATCAGGGGCCTATAATGAAAAACTGTTTTTT.

The rearrangement joins TRBV4-1 to TRBJ2-5, with 10 bases aligning to TRBD1. There are 17 residues in the CDR3. Trimming took 0 bases from V and 5 from J; bases not matched to a gene: 9. Germline V gives CDR1 MGHRA, CDR2 YSYEKL. In nucleotides, the CDR3 is TGCGCCAGCAGCCAAGACCAACGACAGGGGGCCTGGGAGACCCAGTACTTC. It is translated as CASSQDQRQGAWETQYF.

The V call is TRBV2, the J call TRBJ2-7; TRBD2 matches at 8 bases. Germline V gives CDR1 SNHLY, CDR2 FYNNEI. The CDR3 contains 14 residues. V shed 5 bases and J 2 bases; nucleotides not matched to a gene: 5. In DNA, the CDR3 is TGTGCCAGCAGTACACTAGCGGTTACCTACGAGCAGTACTTC. Protein sequence: CASSTLAVTYEQYF.

In regard to this clone: The same CDR3 can be traced to other DNA sequences in this sample. The chain joins TRBV5-1 to TRBJ2-1, with TRBD2 matching 7 bases. V was clipped by 6 bases and J by 3 bases; unmatched bases: 9. The CDR3 is made up of 15 amino acids. Germline lookup yields CDR1 SGHRS and CDR2 YFSETQ. Here the CDR3 reads CASTYSSGGYNEQFF. The CDR3 nucleotides read TGCGCCAGCACCTATTCTAGCGGAGGCTACAATGAGCAGTTCTTC. Combining the CDR3 with reference TRBV5-1 and TRBJ2-1 gives the whole variable domain KAGVTQTPRYLIKTRGQQVTLSCSPISGHRSVSWYQQTPGQGLQFLFEYFSETQRNKGNFPGRFSGRQFSNSRSEMNVSTLELGDSALYLCASTYSSGGYNEQFFGPGTRLTVL.

This clone occurred once. This clone may be a read error of a much larger clone one base away. The chain carries TRBV14 and TRBJ2-7; 10 bases line up with TRBD1. Germline values: CDR1 SGHDN, CDR2 FVKESK. Germline trimming cut 5 bases from V and 6 bases from J; bases unmatched to any gene: 4. There are 13 residues in the CDR3. The CDR3 bases are TGTGCCAGCAGCACCCGGACAGGGGGCGAGCAGTACTTC. This gives the protein CASSTRTGGEQYF.

A note on this clone: Other DNA sequences in the sample encode the same CDR3. This chain links TRBV5-8 with TRBJ1-2; TRBD1 aligns across 9 bases. Germline CDR1 SGHTS, CDR2 YDEGEE. Unmatched junction bases numbered 5, after V lost 4 bases and J lost 4 bases. The CDR3 has 14 amino acids. This CDR3 is CASSPGQGSYGYTF. Here the CDR3 DNA reads TGTGCCAGCAGCCCTGGACAGGGGAGCTATGGCTACACCTTC.

This chain connects TRBV7-8 to TRBJ2-3; no firm D call. The germline V gene encodes CDR1 SGHVS and CDR2 FQNEAQ. V lost 1 base, J lost 3 bases, and 11 bases lay in between. This CDR3 is 15 amino acids long. The CDR3 reads CASSLGNGRTDTQYF. The CDR3 nucleotides are TGTGCCAGCAGCTTAGGAAACGGAAGGACAGATACGCAGTATTTT.

As regards this clone: Different DNA sequences within this sample yield the same CDR3. This rearrangement joins TRBV18 to TRBJ2-3; D gene uncertain. This CDR3 spans 13 amino acids. V lost 2 bases and J lost 2, with 5 bases in between. In germline, CDR1 is KGHSH, CDR2 LQKENI. The CDR3 DNA reads as TGTGCCAGCTCACCAGAAGTCACAGATACGCAGTATTTT. It specifies CASSPEVTDTQYF. Supplemented by reference TRBV18 and TRBJ2-3, the full variable domain reads NAGVMQNPRHLVRRRGQEARLRCSPMKGHSHVYWYRQLPEEGLKFMVYLQKENIIDESGMPKERFSAEFPKEGPSILRIQQVVRGDSAAYFCASSPEVTDTQYFGPGTRLTVL.

This chain uses TRBV7-8 with TRBJ1-4; D gene ambiguous. CDR1 and CDR2 (germline): SGHVS, FQNEAQ. The V gene lost 0 bases and the J gene lost 5 bases, with 4 bases spanning the gap. CDR3 length: 13 residues. For the CDR3, the DNA is TGTGCCAGCAGCTTAGCCGGGAATGAAAAACTGTTTTTT. As protein: CASSLAGNEKLFF.

The chain is built from TRBV6-1 and TRBJ1-2, with a possible D match to TRBD1 (5 bases). Germline assignment: CDR1 MNHNS and CDR2 SASEGT. V shed 4 bases and J shed 7 bases, with 10 bases lying between them. CDR3 length: 12 residues. The CDR3 reads CASSARTFGYTF. CDR3 DNA sequence: TGTGCCAGCAGTGCCCGGACATTTGGCTACACCTTC.

This clone has only one observation. J is TRBJ2-7 and V is TRBV27; 11 bases align to TRBD2. V was pared by 4 bases and J by 3 bases, with 5 bases of the junction left unmatched. The CDR3 spans 15 residues. CDR1 and CDR2 (germline): MNHEY, SMNVEV (reference sequence). CDR3 loop: CASSSKLAGDYEQYF. The CDR3 DNA sequence: TGTGCCAGCAGTTCCAAACTAGCGGGGGACTACGAGCAGTACTTC.

This clone was observed a few times. The CDR3 region is CASSFPGLAGGSGTADTQYF. The CDR3 DNA is TGTGCCAGCAGTTTCCCCGGACTAGCGGGAGGGTCAGGTACCGCAGATACGCAGTATTTT. The V and J genes are TRBV28 and TRBJ2-3; TRBD2 aligns across 15 bases. This CDR3 contains 20 residues. Germline-derived CDR1 and CDR2 are MDHEN and SYDVKM. V gave up 3 bases and J gave up 4 bases; unmatched junction bases: 14.

The chain has TRBV19 and TRBJ1-5, with D possibly being TRBD1 (6 bases). Germline CDR1 reads LNHDA; CDR2 reads SQIVND (reference sequence). The CDR3 consists of 14 residues. The ends were cut back, 5 bases at V and 2 bases at J, with 10 bases in the middle. The chain's CDR3 is CASSPGEGNQPQHF. DNA of the CDR3: TGTGCCAGTAGTCCAGGGGAGGGCAATCAGCCCCAGCATTTT.

CDR3 in amino acids: CASSPGEGRAVGYTF. The CDR3 DNA sequence: TGTGCCAGTAGCCCGGGCGAGGGGCGTGCAGTCGGCTACACCTTC. V and J are TRBV19 and TRBJ1-2; weak D call: TRBD1 (5 bases). Trimming removed 6 bases at V and 8 bases at J, with 22 bases between. In germline, CDR1 is LNHDA, CDR2 SQIVND (reference sequence). The CDR3 sequence is 15 residues long.

Concerning this clone itself: The same CDR3 can be traced to other DNA sequences in this sample. CDR3 nucleotides: TGTGCCAGCAGCCACCGAGGGCCTTACGAGCAGTACTTC. As protein: CASSHRGPYEQYF. The chain links TRBV13 to TRBJ2-7; D may be TRBD2 (5 bases). This CDR3 has 13 amino acids. Germline lookup yields CDR1 PRHDT and CDR2 FYEKMQ (reference sequence). Trimming took off 5 bases at V and 4 bases at J, with 12 bases between the two ends.

The V and J genes are TRBV4-1 and TRBJ2-3; 9 positions agree with TRBD2. With 6 bases clipped from V and 8 bases from J, the junction kept 12 bases outside the gene matches. Germline V gives CDR1 MGHRA, CDR2 YSYEKL. This CDR3 is 15 amino acids long. CDR3 sequence (DNA): TGCGCCAGCAGTCCGAGACTAGCGGCAGGGGGTACGCAGTATTTT. Amino acid sequence: CASSPRLAAGGTQYF.

The CDR3 sequence: CASSLWARETQYF. As DNA, the CDR3 is TGCGCCAGCAGCTTGTGGGCTAGGGAGACCCAGTACTTC. The chain combines TRBV5-1 with TRBJ2-5; D is ambiguous. Germline assignment: CDR1 SGHRS and CDR2 YFSETQ. The CDR3 has 13 amino acids. V was shortened by 1 base and J by 5 bases, with 9 bases between the two germline ends. Drawing the rest from reference TRBV5-1 and TRBJ2-5, the complete variable domain is KAGVTQTPRYLIKTRGQQVTLSCSPISGHRSVSWYQQTPGQGLQFLFEYFSETQRNKGNFPGRFSGRQFSNSRSEMNVSTLELGDSALYLCASSLWARETQYFGPGTRLLVL.

V gene TRBV5-6 combines with J gene TRBJ2-7; D call uncertain. The ends were cut back, 0 bases at V and 3 bases at J, with 16 bases in the middle. The CDR3 is 16 amino acids. Germline values: CDR1 SGHDT, CDR2 YYEEEE. CDR3 DNA: TGTGCCAGCAGCTTGGCCCTCGGAGTCTTAGGCTACGAGCAGTACTTC. It codes for CASSLALGVLGYEQYF.

V gene TRBV11-2 combines with J gene TRBJ1-4; D might be TRBD1 (5 bases). CDR1 is SGHAT, CDR2 FQNNGV, per germline. Trimming shortened V by 3 bases and J by 2 bases, and 7 bases separated the two germline ends. This CDR3 spans 14 amino acids. The CDR3 DNA reads as TGTGCCAGCAGCTTGGGGGGGACTAATGAAAAACTGTTTTTT. Translation: CASSLGGTNEKLFF.

The rearrangement uses TRBV28 and TRBJ1-1; 8 positions agree with TRBD1. Germline CDR1 is MDHEN and CDR2 is SYDVKM. The CDR3 extends over 15 amino acids. The V segment lost 7 bases and the J segment 4 bases; nucleotides outside the gene matches: 11. The DNA for the CDR3 is TGTGCCAGCAAACCCTCGCAGGGGGCGGTCACTGAAGCTTTCTTT. It yields the protein CASKPSQGAVTEAFF. The full variable domain, completed using reference TRBV28 and TRBJ1-1, is DVKVTQSSRYLVKRTGEKVFLECVQDMDHENMFWYRQDPGLGLRLIYFSYDVKMKEKGDIPEGYSVSREKKERFSLILESASTNQTSMYLCASKPSQGAVTEAFFGQGTRLTVV.

CDR3: CASSEDRGYYGYTF. The CDR3 DNA follows: TGTGCCAGCAGTGAGGACAGGGGATACTATGGCTACACCTTC. The chain employs TRBV2 and TRBJ1-2; TRBD1 agrees at 9 bases. The germline gives CDR1 SNHLY, CDR2 FYNNEI. Trimming at V came to 3 bases and at J to 3 bases, leaving 2 bases not matched to a gene. This CDR3 spans 14 amino acids.

For this clone: The junction departs from germline at one end; a sequencing error may be responsible. The chain combines TRBV18 with TRBJ2-2; D assignment may be TRBD1 or TRBD2 (5 bases each). The germline CDR1 and CDR2 sequences are KGHSH and LQKENI. The CDR3 covers 15 residues. CDR3 sequence (DNA): TGTGCCAGCTCACTCAGGGAAGGAGACACCGGGGAGCTGCTTTTT. This encodes CASSLREGDTGELLF.